The rows below give T cell receptor beta chains drawn from one sample of a study of cytomegalovirus exposure and HLA in healthy donors. Using immunoSEQ multiplex PCR, the repertoire was profiled, and TCRdb retains in-frame clones only, with some absent. The sample has around 150,000 clones, approximately 80% seen once. The material sequenced was PBMCs. These receptors came from a male donor in good health and CMV-seronegative. CDR3s include the opening cysteine and the closing phenylalanine or tryptophan. Fields, in order: V gene, J gene, clone size, D gene, CDR3 protein, CDR3 DNA. The D gene is left open where the match is weak. Only some rows state a clone size, as once, few, many or a class for expanded clones.

v_call: TRBV5-8
j_call: TRBJ1-5
clone_size: -
d_call: -
cdr3_aa: CASSFRGANQPQHF
cdr3_nt: TGTGCCAGCAGCTTTCGGGGGGCGAATCAGCCCCAGCATTTT

v_call: TRBV7-3
j_call: TRBJ2-2
clone_size: -
d_call: -
cdr3_aa: CASSPGLANTGELFF
cdr3_nt: TGTGCCAGCAGCCCGGGACTCGCGAACACCGGGGAGCTGTTTTTT

v_call: TRBV10-2
j_call: TRBJ1-3
clone_size: -
d_call: TRBD1
cdr3_aa: CASRQGGPGNTIYF
cdr3_nt: TGCGCCAGTAGGCAGGGGGGACCTGGAAACACCATATATTTT

v_call: TRBV19
j_call: TRBJ1-4
clone_size: -
d_call: TRBD1
cdr3_aa: CASSAGQGLNEKLFF
cdr3_nt: TGTGCCAGTAGTGCTGGACAGGGCCTTAATGAAAAACTGTTTTTT

v_call: TRBV5-4
j_call: TRBJ2-5
clone_size: -
d_call: -
cdr3_aa: CASSLGLQAETQYF
cdr3_nt: TGTGCCAGCAGCCTTGGACTGCAGGCAGAGACCCAGTACTTC

v_call: TRBV19
j_call: TRBJ2-7
clone_size: few
d_call: -
cdr3_aa: CASSMTANSYEQYF
cdr3_nt: TGTGCCAGTAGTATGACAGCGAACTCCTACGAGCAGTACTTC

v_call: TRBV5-4
j_call: TRBJ2-2
clone_size: -
d_call: -
cdr3_aa: CASSTGLVDTGELFF
cdr3_nt: TGTGCCAGCAGCACAGGGCTGGTCGACACCGGGGAGCTGTTTTTT

v_call: TRBV4-1
j_call: TRBJ2-7
clone_size: -
d_call: -
cdr3_aa: CASSQKGGGSGSYEQYF
cdr3_nt: TGCGCCAGCAGCCAAAAAGGCGGTGGGAGCGGGTCCTACGAGCAGTACTTC

v_call: TRBV6-1
j_call: TRBJ2-7
clone_size: -
d_call: TRBD2
cdr3_aa: CASSEQASGGREQYF
cdr3_nt: TGTGCCAGCAGTGAACAAGCTAGCGGGGGGCGGGAGCAGTACTTC

v_call: TRBV7-2
j_call: TRBJ1-2
clone_size: -
d_call: -
cdr3_aa: CASSYDRNYGYTF
cdr3_nt: TGTGCCAGCAGTTACGACAGAAACTATGGCTACACCTTC

v_call: TRBV7-2
j_call: TRBJ2-5
clone_size: -
d_call: TRBD1
cdr3_aa: CASSLGQGARQWGETQYF
cdr3_nt: TGTGCCAGCAGCCTAGGACAGGGGGCACGACAATGGGGAGAGACCCAGTACTTC

v_call: TRBV7-7
j_call: TRBJ2-1
clone_size: -
d_call: TRBD2
cdr3_aa: CASSLQAGAGNEQFF
cdr3_nt: TGTGCCAGCAGCTTACAGGCGGGAGCGGGCAATGAGCAGTTCTTC

v_call: TRBV7-9
j_call: TRBJ2-2
clone_size: -
d_call: TRBD1
cdr3_aa: CASSLRTGGNTGELFF
cdr3_nt: TGTGCCAGCAGCTTAAGGACAGGGGGGAACACCGGGGAGCTGTTTTTT

v_call: TRBV9
j_call: TRBJ2-3
clone_size: few
d_call: TRBD2
cdr3_aa: CASSAGGLAGPLDTQYF
cdr3_nt: TGTGCCAGCAGCGCAGGGGGACTAGCGGGACCTTTGGATACGCAGTATTTT

v_call: TRBV7-9
j_call: TRBJ2-1
clone_size: -
d_call: TRBD2
cdr3_aa: CASSPSGRDNEQFF
cdr3_nt: TGTGCCAGCAGTCCGAGCGGGAGGGATAATGAGCAGTTCTTC

v_call: TRBV5-6
j_call: TRBJ1-5
clone_size: -
d_call: -
cdr3_aa: CASSPGLGQPQHF
cdr3_nt: TGTGCCAGCAGCCCAGGGCTAGGACAGCCCCAGCATTTT

v_call: TRBV11-2
j_call: TRBJ1-1
clone_size: -
d_call: TRBD1
cdr3_aa: CASSWAGTGIEAFF
cdr3_nt: TGTGCCAGCAGCTGGGCCGGGACAGGGATAGAAGCTTTCTTT

v_call: TRBV27
j_call: TRBJ2-1
clone_size: -
d_call: -
cdr3_aa: CASSRSLATSSYNEQFF
cdr3_nt: TGTGCCAGCAGCCGATCCCTAGCGACTTCCTCCTACAATGAGCAGTTCTTC

v_call: TRBV5-4
j_call: TRBJ2-7
clone_size: -
d_call: -
cdr3_aa: CASSRGRGWEQYF
cdr3_nt: TGTGCCAGCAGCCGGGGTAGAGGGTGGGAGCAGTACTTC

v_call: TRBV10-3
j_call: TRBJ1-1
clone_size: -
d_call: TRBD1
cdr3_aa: CAIKAVGQGRTEAFF
cdr3_nt: TGTGCCATCAAAGCGGTGGGACAGGGAAGGACTGAAGCTTTCTTT

v_call: TRBV5-4
j_call: TRBJ1-2
clone_size: -
d_call: -
cdr3_aa: CASSGGGPNYGYTF
cdr3_nt: TGTGCCAGCAGCGGAGGAGGACCTAACTATGGCTACACCTTC

v_call: TRBV27
j_call: TRBJ2-7
clone_size: -
d_call: TRBD1
cdr3_aa: CASREGQGLGSLDEQYF
cdr3_nt: TGTGCCAGCAGGGAGGGACAGGGGCTCGGGTCGTTGGACGAGCAGTACTTC

v_call: TRBV28
j_call: TRBJ2-5
clone_size: once
d_call: TRBD1
cdr3_aa: CASGQAETQYF
cdr3_nt: TGTGCCAGCGGACAGGCGGAGACCCAGTACTTC

v_call: TRBV5-5
j_call: TRBJ1-1
clone_size: -
d_call: -
cdr3_aa: CASSLTDITEAFF
cdr3_nt: TGTGCCAGCAGCCTGACGGACATCACTGAAGCTTTCTTT

v_call: TRBV7-2
j_call: TRBJ2-3
clone_size: once
d_call: -
cdr3_aa: CASSLGGYKSDTQYF
cdr3_nt: TGTGCCAGCAGCTTGGGGGGATATAAATCAGATACGCAGTATTTT

v_call: TRBV10-3
j_call: TRBJ2-5
clone_size: -
d_call: TRBD1
cdr3_aa: CAITPGQQETQYF
cdr3_nt: TGTGCCATCACCCCGGGACAGCAAGAGACCCAGTACTTC

v_call: TRBV7-2
j_call: TRBJ1-2
clone_size: -
d_call: -
cdr3_aa: CASSLGQNYGYTF
cdr3_nt: TGTGCCAGCAGCTTAGGACAAAACTATGGCTACACCTTC

v_call: TRBV7-9
j_call: TRBJ2-1
clone_size: few
d_call: -
cdr3_aa: CASSSLTGNEQFF
cdr3_nt: TGTGCCAGCAGCTCGTTGACGGGCAATGAGCAGTTCTTC

v_call: TRBV7-9
j_call: TRBJ2-5
clone_size: -
d_call: TRBD1
cdr3_aa: CSSSLNRGPRVGETQYF
cdr3_nt: TGTTCCAGCAGCTTAAACAGGGGGCCGCGTGTGGGAGAGACCCAGTACTTC

v_call: TRBV12-5
j_call: TRBJ2-7
clone_size: few
d_call: -
cdr3_aa: CASGKGQGSYEQYF
cdr3_nt: TGTGCTAGTGGCAAGGGGCAGGGGAGCTACGAGCAGTACTTC

v_call: TRBV4-2
j_call: TRBJ1-2
clone_size: -
d_call: -
cdr3_aa: CASSQVQGEEYGYTF
cdr3_nt: TGTGCCAGCAGCCAAGTACAAGGGGAAGAATATGGCTACACCTTC

v_call: TRBV28
j_call: TRBJ1-2
clone_size: once
d_call: TRBD1
cdr3_aa: CASSSRDRGDYGYTF
cdr3_nt: TGTGCCAGCAGTTCCCGGGACAGGGGAGACTATGGCTACACCTTC

v_call: TRBV28
j_call: TRBJ1-5
clone_size: -
d_call: TRBD1
cdr3_aa: CASSRQGNGQPQHF
cdr3_nt: TGTGCCAGCAGTAGACAGGGGAACGGACAGCCCCAGCATTTT

v_call: TRBV12-5
j_call: TRBJ1-1
clone_size: -
d_call: -
cdr3_aa: CASGLLTANTEAFF
cdr3_nt: TGTGCTAGTGGTCTTCTGACAGCCAACACTGAAGCTTTCTTT

v_call: TRBV4-1
j_call: TRBJ2-1
clone_size: -
d_call: TRBD2
cdr3_aa: CASSQVTSGGAGEQFF
cdr3_nt: TGCGCCAGCAGCCAAGTTACTAGCGGGGGGGCCGGAGAGCAGTTCTTC

v_call: TRBV5-1
j_call: TRBJ1-1
clone_size: -
d_call: -
cdr3_aa: CASSLIANTEAFF
cdr3_nt: TGCGCCAGCAGCTTAATAGCGAACACTGAAGCTTTCTTT

v_call: TRBV9
j_call: TRBJ2-3
clone_size: -
d_call: TRBD2
cdr3_aa: CASSPREGGTGTDTQYF
cdr3_nt: TGTGCCAGCAGCCCGCGGGAGGGGGGGACCGGTACAGATACGCAGTATTTT

v_call: TRBV19
j_call: TRBJ1-1
clone_size: -
d_call: -
cdr3_aa: CASNQGNTEAFF
cdr3_nt: TGTGCCAGTAATCAGGGAAACACTGAAGCTTTCTTT

v_call: TRBV11-3
j_call: TRBJ2-1
clone_size: -
d_call: -
cdr3_aa: CASSLDNSGRQFF
cdr3_nt: TGTGCCAGCAGCTTAGATAATTCGGGAAGGCAGTTCTTC

v_call: TRBV6-1
j_call: TRBJ2-2
clone_size: -
d_call: TRBD1
cdr3_aa: CASRGTGTGELFF
cdr3_nt: TGTGCCAGCAGGGGGACAGGGACCGGGGAGCTGTTTTTT

v_call: TRBV19
j_call: TRBJ1-3
clone_size: -
d_call: -
cdr3_aa: CARRTADSGNTIYF
cdr3_nt: TGTGCCAGACGGACAGCTGACTCTGGAAACACCATATATTTT

v_call: TRBV11-3
j_call: TRBJ2-3
clone_size: -
d_call: TRBD1
cdr3_aa: CASSLEGQPTDTQYF
cdr3_nt: TGTGCCAGCAGCTTAGAGGGACAGCCCACAGATACGCAGTATTTT

v_call: TRBV18
j_call: TRBJ1-3
clone_size: -
d_call: -
cdr3_aa: CASSPPTGGNSGNTIYF
cdr3_nt: TGTGCCAGCTCACCACCGACGGGGGGCAACTCTGGAAACACCATATATTTT

v_call: TRBV11-2
j_call: TRBJ2-5
clone_size: -
d_call: -
cdr3_aa: CAIKVGGQSETQYF
cdr3_nt: TGTGCCATCAAAGTGGGGGGGCAATCGGAGACCCAGTACTTC

v_call: TRBV7-2
j_call: TRBJ2-2
clone_size: -
d_call: -
cdr3_aa: CASSSRATGELFF
cdr3_nt: TGTGCCAGCAGCTCCAGGGCCACCGGGGAGCTGTTTTTT

v_call: TRBV28
j_call: TRBJ1-1
clone_size: -
d_call: -
cdr3_aa: CASSLGGVDTEAFF
cdr3_nt: TGTGCCAGCAGTTTGGGAGGGGTTGATACTGAAGCTTTCTTT

v_call: TRBV29-1
j_call: TRBJ2-7
clone_size: -
d_call: -
cdr3_aa: CSVEDSSAIYEQYF
cdr3_nt: TGCAGCGTTGAAGATTCTTCTGCGATCTACGAGCAGTACTTC

v_call: TRBV7-9
j_call: TRBJ2-5
clone_size: -
d_call: TRBD1
cdr3_aa: CASSLGQGNQETQYF
cdr3_nt: TGTGCCAGCAGTCTGGGACAGGGGAACCAAGAGACCCAGTACTTC

v_call: TRBV18
j_call: TRBJ1-5
clone_size: few
d_call: TRBD1
cdr3_aa: CASSPQGQGVMEPQHF
cdr3_nt: TGTGCCAGCTCACCCCAGGGACAGGGGGTGATGGAGCCCCAGCATTTT

v_call: TRBV7-2
j_call: TRBJ2-7
clone_size: -
d_call: -
cdr3_aa: CASSLVGEETYEQYF
cdr3_nt: TGTGCCAGCAGCTTAGTCGGGGAGGAAACCTACGAGCAGTACTTC

v_call: TRBV7-7
j_call: TRBJ1-6
clone_size: -
d_call: TRBD1
cdr3_aa: CASSLVGPGGRARSPLHF
cdr3_nt: TGTGCTAGCAGCTTAGTGGGGCCAGGGGGGAGAGCTAGATCACCCCTCCACTTT

v_call: TRBV7-6
j_call: TRBJ2-3
clone_size: -
d_call: -
cdr3_aa: CASSSSQNTQYF
cdr3_nt: TGTGCCAGCAGCTCTAGTCAGAATACGCAGTATTTT

v_call: TRBV10-2
j_call: TRBJ2-7
clone_size: -
d_call: -
cdr3_aa: CASSEGQFSYEQYF
cdr3_nt: TGCGCCAGCAGTGAAGGACAGTTTTCCTACGAGCAGTACTTC

v_call: TRBV5-6
j_call: TRBJ1-1
clone_size: -
d_call: -
cdr3_aa: CASSFESRGNTEAFF
cdr3_nt: TGTGCCAGCAGCTTTGAATCCCGCGGGAACACTGAAGCTTTCTTT

v_call: TRBV7-9
j_call: TRBJ2-3
clone_size: -
d_call: -
cdr3_aa: CASSRQMRTISTDTQYF
cdr3_nt: TGTGCCAGCAGCAGACAAATGCGGACTATTAGCACAGATACGCAGTATTTT